The next 32 T cell receptor beta chains were all read from a single sample in a study of identical twins. MiXCR, applied by TCRdb to the 5' RACE reads, yields one record per CDR3 protein. The sample has around 370,000 distinct CDR3 sequences; 9% are singletons. The source material was naive T cells sorted from blood. The receptors come from a woman aged 50 to 60 in good health.

V and J are TRBV5-1 and TRBJ2-5, with a weak D call TRBD2 (6 bases). CDR3 length equals 14 residues. V was cut by 1 base and J by 3 bases, with 10 bases left in between. Per the germline V gene, CDR1 is SGHRS and CDR2 is YFSETQ. The CDR3 loop is CASSLQGGKETQYF. CDR3 bases: TGCGCCAGCAGCTTGCAGGGCGGGAAAGAGACCCAGTACTTC.

The V gene is TRBV3-1, the J gene TRBJ2-2, with no clear D. Trimming shortened V by 4 bases and J by 4 bases, and 16 bases separated the two germline ends. The CDR3 spans 16 residues. Germline CDR1 and CDR2: LGHDT and YNNKEL (reference sequence). The CDR3 bases are TGTGCCAGCAGCCTTCTTGGGAAGCCGAGCACCGGGGAGCTGTTTTTT. Its translation: CASSLLGKPSTGELFF. Supplemented by reference TRBV3-1 and TRBJ2-2, the full variable domain reads DTAVSQTPKYLVTQMGNDKSIKCEQNLGHDTMYWYKQDSKKFLKIMFSYNNKELIINETVPNRFSPKSPDKAHLNLHINSLELGDSAVYFCASSLLGKPSTGELFFGEGSRLTVL.

This clonotype was detected ten times or more. The chain employs TRBV4-1 and TRBJ2-7; D gene uncertain. The CDR3 sequence is 13 residues long. Trimming cost V 4 bases and J 5 bases, with 12 bases left between them. Germline V gene sequence: CDR1 MGHRA, CDR2 YSYEKL. The CDR3 DNA sequence: TGCGCCAGCAGCCTTATGCCTAGGAACGAGCAGTACTTC. It yields the protein CASSLMPRNEQYF.

V and J are TRBV27 and TRBJ2-7; the D is unclear. Trimming cost V 0 bases and J 4 bases, with 13 bases left between them. Germline-derived CDR1 and CDR2 are MNHEY and SMNVEV (reference sequence). CDR3 length: 15 amino acids. The CDR3: CASSLSILGIYEQYV. The CDR3 DNA follows: TGTGCCAGCAGTTTATCGATCCTGGGGATTTACGAGCAGTACGTC.

The CDR3 reads CASSASGTFYNEQFF. CDR3 in DNA: TGTGCCAGCAGCGCCAGTGGGACTTTCTACAATGAGCAGTTCTTC. The rearrangement links TRBV9 to TRBJ2-1; D perhaps matches TRBD2 (6 bases). Germline CDR1 reads SGDLS; CDR2 reads YYNGEE. The CDR3 length is 15 residues. V lost 3 bases and J 3 bases, leaving 13 bases between the germline ends.

The rearrangement joins TRBV29-1 to TRBJ1-1; D is undetermined. CDR3 length equals 12 residues. The V end lost 4 bases, the J end lost 4 bases, and 10 bases lay between the germline ends. CDR1 and CDR2 from the germline V gene are SQVTM and ANQGSEA. The CDR3 bases are TGCAGCGTTGGTGAGGGAGCCACTGAAGCTTTCTTT. The encoded protein is CSVGEGATEAFF.

The genes are TRBV30 and TRBJ2-4; no clear D. CDR3 size: 11 residues. Trimming shortened V by 1 base and J by 10 bases, and 8 bases separated the two germline ends. Germline CDR1 and CDR2: GTSNPN and SVGIG (reference sequence). This CDR3 reads CAWSADPIQYF. The CDR3 DNA follows: TGTGCCTGGAGTGCGGACCCGATTCAGTACTTC. The complete variable domain, with remaining parts taken from reference TRBV30 and TRBJ2-4, reads SQTIHQWPATLVQPVGSPLSLECTVEGTSNPNLYWYRQAAGRGLQLLFYSVGIGQISSEVPQNLSASRPQDRQFILSSKKLLLSDSGFYLCAWSADPIQYFGAGTRLSVL.

The rearrangement uses TRBV5-1 and TRBJ1-1, with D hard to call. Trimming shortened V by 0 bases and J by 3 bases, and 9 bases separated the two germline ends. Germline lookup yields CDR1 SGHRS and CDR2 YFSETQ. The length of the CDR3 is 14 residues. CDR3 protein: CASSLEMSYTEAFF. In DNA form, the CDR3 reads TGCGCCAGCAGCTTGGAAATGTCGTACACTGAAGCTTTCTTT.

This clonotype was counted a few times. The gene calls are TRBV28 and TRBJ2-3; D not certain. The CDR3 length is 12 residues. CDR1 MDHEN and CDR2 SYDVKM come from the germline V gene. The germline V and J ends were trimmed by 6 bases and 9 bases, with 13 bases remaining between them. The DNA of the CDR3 is TGTGCCAGCAGATTAGGGCAAGGGACGCAGTATTTT. Translation gives CASRLGQGTQYF. Full variable domain (remainder filled in from reference TRBV28 and TRBJ2-3): DVKVTQSSRYLVKRTGEKVFLECVQDMDHENMFWYRQDPGLGLRLIYFSYDVKMKEKGDIPEGYSVSREKKERFSLILESASTNQTSMYLCASRLGQGTQYFGPGTRLTVL.

Many counts were recorded for this clonotype. The chain carries TRBV12-5 and TRBJ1-1, with D unresolved. The CDR3 covers 15 residues. The V end was cut by 6 bases, the J end by 1 base, with 15 bases between. Germline V lookup: CDR1 LGHNT, CDR2 FRNRAP. The CDR3, as DNA: TGTGCTAGTGGATACAGCACACCATGGAACACTGAAGCTTTCTTT. Its protein product is CASGYSTPWNTEAFF.

The chain has TRBV5-5 and TRBJ2-3; 7 nucleotides align to TRBD1. The length of the CDR3 is 15 residues. Germline loops: CDR1 SGHKS, CDR2 YYEKEE (reference sequence). The V segment lost 0 bases and the J segment 6 bases; nucleotides outside the gene matches: 7. The CDR3 region is CASSLEVRGLDTQYF. DNA of the CDR3: TGTGCCAGCAGCTTGGAGGTCAGGGGGTTGGATACGCAGTATTTT. Full variable domain (outside the CDR3, taken from reference TRBV5-5 and TRBJ2-3): DAGVTQSPTHLIKTRGQQVTLRCSPISGHKSVSWYQQVLGQGPQFIFQYYEKEERGRGNFPDRFSARQFPNYSSELNVNALLLGDSALYLCASSLEVRGLDTQYFGPGTRLTVL.

This sequence joins TRBV6-2 or TRBV6-3 and TRBJ2-7; 11 nucleotides line up with TRBD2. Germline loops: CDR1 MNHEY, CDR2 SVGEGT. CDR3 length: 16 amino acids. The trim removed 4 bases at V and 3 bases at J, leaving 8 bases unmatched. CDR3 region: CASSSPIAGGVYEQYF. CDR3 DNA sequence: TGTGCCAGCAGTTCCCCCATAGCGGGGGGGGTCTACGAGCAGTACTTC.

This chain joins TRBV12-5 and TRBJ2-3; D perhaps matches TRBD2 (6 bases). V shed 3 bases and J shed 7 bases, with 29 bases lying between them. The V gene's germline CDR1 is LGHNT and CDR2 FRNRAP. CDR3 length: 19 residues. This chain's CDR3 is CASGFAGVLRDSGMYTQYF. The CDR3 DNA is TGTGCTAGTGGTTTTGCGGGTGTCCTCCGGGACTCCGGAATGTATACGCAGTATTTT.

This clonotype was counted at least ten times. This sequence joins TRBV5-1 and TRBJ1-5, with a tentative D call TRBD1 (6 bases). V was cut by 2 bases and J by 0 bases, with 9 bases left in between. Germline CDR1 and CDR2: SGHRS and YFSETQ. The CDR3 is 15 amino acids. The CDR3 here is CASSLQGGSNQPQHF. The CDR3 DNA is TGCGCCAGCAGCTTACAGGGTGGTAGCAATCAGCCCCAGCATTTT.

This clonotype was seen a handful of times. V usage is TRBV5-1 and J usage is TRBJ1-2; TRBD1 might be the D (5 bases). V was pared by 4 bases and J by 0 bases, with 19 bases between. Germline CDR1 and CDR2: SGHRS and YFSETQ. The CDR3 runs to 17 residues. The CDR3: CASSPRQVGEANYGYTF. CDR3 bases: TGCGCCAGCAGCCCCCGTCAGGTGGGGGAAGCTAACTATGGCTACACCTTC.

CDR3 loop: CASSELAGGPLETQYF. The CDR3 DNA reads as TGTGCCAGCAGTGAACTAGCGGGAGGGCCATTAGAGACCCAGTACTTC. The chain is built from TRBV6-4 and TRBJ2-5; 13 nucleotides line up with TRBD2. Per the germline V gene, CDR1 is MRHNA and CDR2 is SNTAGT. V gave up 3 bases and J gave up 4 bases; unmatched junction bases: 5. The CDR3 is made up of 16 amino acids.

The chain joins TRBV19 to TRBJ1-5; tentative D call: TRBD1 (5 bases). Deletions cut 3 bases from V and 4 bases from J, with 13 bases between. Germline V gene lookup returns CDR1 LNHDA and CDR2 SQIVND (reference sequence). This CDR3 contains 15 residues. The CDR3 coding sequence is TGTGCCAGTAGTATTTGGGACGGTAAAAATCAGCCCCAGCATTTT. This codes for CASSIWDGKNQPQHF.

This clonotype has a handful of counts. The chain links TRBV12-3 or TRBV12-4 to TRBJ2-3; D is uncertain. V was clipped by 3 bases and J by 3 bases, with 13 bases between them. CDR3 length equals 15 residues. Here the CDR3 DNA reads TGTGCCAGCAGTTTGACCCTCCGACCAACAGATACGCAGTATTTT. Residues: CASSLTLRPTDTQYF.

The rearrangement joins TRBV20-1 to TRBJ1-2; D perhaps matches TRBD1 (5 bases). This CDR3 is 13 amino acids long. Germline CDR1 DFQATT, CDR2 SNEGSKA (reference sequence). V lost 3 bases, J lost 5 bases, and 13 bases lay in between. Here the CDR3 DNA reads TGCAGTGCTAGGGAGACAGTCAGATATGGCTACACCTTC. Amino acid sequence: CSARETVRYGYTF.

V is TRBV20-1 and J is TRBJ2-3, with D tentatively TRBD1 (5 bases). V was cut by 6 bases and J by 4 bases, with 20 bases left in between. The germline V gene encodes CDR1 DFQATT and CDR2 SNEGSKA (reference sequence). The CDR3 is 15 residues long. The CDR3 DNA reads as TGCAGTGCCCGGATTCCTGGGGCGAGGTCAGATACGCAGTATTTT. This translates into CSARIPGARSDTQYF.

The V and J genes are TRBV2 and TRBJ2-3; D is unclear. Germline CDR1 and CDR2: SNHLY and FYNNEI. CDR3 size: 12 residues. Trimming left V 8 bases short and J 4 bases short, with 10 bases between. CDR3 nucleotide sequence: TGTGCCAGCGGGCGAGTCTCAGATACGCAGTATTTT. Its translation: CASGRVSDTQYF.

This clonotype has only a few counts. The rearrangement joins TRBV4-1 to TRBJ2-2; 8 bases match TRBD1. V dropped 4 bases and J dropped 6; count of bases not matched to a gene: 10. Germline V gives CDR1 MGHRA, CDR2 YSYEKL. CDR3 length: 16 amino acids. CDR3 DNA sequence: TGCGCCAGCAGCCCGAACCAGGGGGCAAAAGCCGGGGAGCTGTTTTTT. Amino acids: CASSPNQGAKAGELFF.

In nucleotides, the CDR3 is TGTGCCAGCTCACCCTTCCCCCGGACTAGCGGGAACTACGAGCAGTACGTC. It specifies CASSPFPRTSGNYEQYV. This rearrangement joins TRBV18 to TRBJ2-7; 12 bases map to TRBD2. This CDR3 spans 17 amino acids. The V segment lost 3 bases and the J segment 3 bases; nucleotides outside the gene matches: 9. The V gene's germline CDR1 is KGHSH and CDR2 LQKENI.

This clonotype showed up many times. The chain recombines TRBV6-2 or TRBV6-3 with TRBJ2-5, with a possible D match to TRBD2 (5 bases). CDR3 size: 13 residues. Germline lookup yields CDR1 MNHEY and CDR2 SVGEGT. V was cut by 0 bases and J by 3 bases, with 5 bases left in between. CDR3 protein: CASSYSGKETQYF. In DNA form, the CDR3 reads TGTGCCAGCAGTTACTCCGGGAAAGAGACCCAGTACTTC.

The table lists this clonotype with a few counts. The chain uses TRBV7-8 and TRBJ2-5; D is possibly TRBD2 (6 bases). The CDR3 covers 14 residues. Per germline, CDR1 SGHVS and CDR2 FQNEAQ. Trimming took 4 bases from V and 3 from J, leaving 12 bases between them. The CDR3 coding sequence is TGTGCCAGCAGCTCAGACGGGGGAGAAGAGACCCAGTACTTC. It translates to CASSSDGGEETQYF.

In this sample, this clonotype turned up a few times. V is TRBV3-1 and J is TRBJ2-1; 7 bases are a match to TRBD2. CDR3 length: 14 amino acids. The germline CDR1 and CDR2 sequences are LGHDT and YNNKEL (reference sequence). With V trimmed by 0 bases and J by 9 bases, 5 bases remained unmatched. The chain's CDR3 is CASSQEGRASEQFF. The CDR3 nucleotides read TGTGCCAGCAGCCAAGAAGGGAGGGCCTCTGAGCAGTTCTTC.

In its sample, this clonotype was seen a few times. This chain connects TRBV10-3 to TRBJ2-3; 7 nucleotides agree with TRBD2. The CDR3 is 15 amino acids. Germline V gene sequence: CDR1 ENHRY, CDR2 SYGVKD. J lost 2 bases, V lost 4 bases, and 6 bases had no gene match. The CDR3 bases are TGTGCCATCAGTGTTATCAGCGGGGCCACAGATACGCAGTATTTT. It encodes CAISVISGATDTQYF.

This rearrangement joins TRBV7-3 to TRBJ2-3, with 9 positions matching TRBD2. The CDR3 covers 14 residues. The V segment lost 5 bases and the J segment 4 bases; nucleotides outside the gene matches: 4. Germline CDR1 and CDR2: SGHTA and FQGTGA. DNA for the CDR3: TGTGCCAGCAGCCGTAGCGGGAGCTCAGATACGCAGTATTTT. This encodes CASSRSGSSDTQYF.

The table lists this clonotype with a few counts. V is TRBV20-1 and J is TRBJ2-6; weak D call: TRBD1 (5 bases). The germline V gene encodes CDR1 DFQATT and CDR2 SNEGSKA (reference sequence). Between the trimmed V and J ends, which lost 4 bases and 0 bases, there was a span of 7 bases. CDR3 length: 14 amino acids. Here the CDR3 reads CSANRLSGANVLTF. CDR3 nucleotide sequence: TGCAGTGCTAACAGGCTCTCTGGGGCCAACGTCCTGACTTTC.

This clonotype occurred a few times. The V call is TRBV7-2, the J call TRBJ2-2; 7 positions match TRBD1. Germline values: CDR1 SGHTA, CDR2 FQGNSA. V shed 5 bases and J 5 bases; nucleotides not matched to a gene: 11. The CDR3 extends over 16 amino acids. CDR3 bases: TGTGCCAGCAGCGCGACAGGGTTTGCCTTAACCGGGGAGCTGTTTTTT. Translated: CASSATGFALTGELFF.

The chain recombines TRBV18 with TRBJ2-1; D is possibly TRBD1 or TRBD2 (5 bases each). In germline, CDR1 is KGHSH, CDR2 LQKENI. The CDR3 has 16 residues. Trimming stripped 0 bases from V and 7 bases from J, with 16 bases between. The CDR3 loop is CASSPPGPEAGNEQFF. The CDR3 DNA reads TGTGCCAGCTCACCACCGGGACCCGAGGCGGGTAATGAGCAGTTCTTC.

This clonotype has at least ten counts. V is TRBV20-1 and J is TRBJ2-7; the D is unclear. The CDR3 length is 13 residues. The germline V gene has CDR1 DFQATT and CDR2 SNEGSKA (reference sequence). Trimming stripped 0 bases from V and 1 base from J, with 7 bases between. The CDR3 here is CSAREGISYEQYF. The CDR3 nucleotides read TGCAGTGCTAGAGAGGGTATATCCTACGAGCAGTACTTC.